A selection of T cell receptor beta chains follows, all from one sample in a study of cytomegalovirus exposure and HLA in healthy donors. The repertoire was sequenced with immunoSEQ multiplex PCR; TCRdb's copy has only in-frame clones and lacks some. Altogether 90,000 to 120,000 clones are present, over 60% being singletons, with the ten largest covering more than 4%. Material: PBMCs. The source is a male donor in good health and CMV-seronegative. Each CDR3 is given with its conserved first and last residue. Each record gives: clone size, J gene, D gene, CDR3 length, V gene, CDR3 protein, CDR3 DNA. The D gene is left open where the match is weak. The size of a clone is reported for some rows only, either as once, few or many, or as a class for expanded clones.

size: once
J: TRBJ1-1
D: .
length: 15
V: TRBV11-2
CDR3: CASSRSGLSNTEAFF
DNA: TGTGCCAGCAGCCGCTCTGGACTTTCGAACACTGAAGCTTTCTTT

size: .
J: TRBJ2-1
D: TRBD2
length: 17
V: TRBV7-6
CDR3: CASSLTGGGSSYNEQFF
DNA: TGTGCCAGCAGCTTAACGGGCGGGGGGAGCTCCTACAATGAGCAGTTCTTC

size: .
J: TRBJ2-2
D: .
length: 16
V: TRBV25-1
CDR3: CASSDSRDFLFQELFF
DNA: TGTGCCAGCAGTGATTCCCGGGACTTCTTGTTTCAGGAGCTGTTTTTT

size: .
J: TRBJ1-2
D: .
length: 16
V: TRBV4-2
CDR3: CASSPVGDLAFYGYTF
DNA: TGTGCCAGCAGCCCCGTGGGGGACCTAGCGTTCTATGGCTACACCTTC

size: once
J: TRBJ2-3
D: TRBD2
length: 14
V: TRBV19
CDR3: CASSGGRLTDTQYF
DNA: TGTGCCAGTAGTGGCGGGAGGCTAACAGATACGCAGTATTTT

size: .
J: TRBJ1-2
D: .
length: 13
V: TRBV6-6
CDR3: CASSLDIAGGYTF
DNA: TGTGCCAGCAGCCTCGACATAGCGGGTGGCTACACCTTC

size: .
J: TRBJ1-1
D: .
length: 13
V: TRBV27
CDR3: CASSPRQNTEAFF
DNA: TGTGCCAGCAGTCCCAGACAGAACACTGAAGCTTTCTTT

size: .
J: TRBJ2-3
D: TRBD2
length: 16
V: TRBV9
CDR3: CASSVAQGLATDTQYF
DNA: TGTGCCAGCAGCGTAGCCCAAGGACTAGCCACAGATACGCAGTATTTT

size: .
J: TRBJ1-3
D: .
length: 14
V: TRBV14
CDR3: CASSRRSSGNTIYF
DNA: TGTGCCAGCAGCCGGCGGAGCTCTGGAAACACCATATATTTT

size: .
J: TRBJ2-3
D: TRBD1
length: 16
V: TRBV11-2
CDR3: CASSQRPGGTADTQYF
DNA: TGTGCCAGCAGCCAGAGACCAGGGGGCACAGCAGATACGCAGTATTTT

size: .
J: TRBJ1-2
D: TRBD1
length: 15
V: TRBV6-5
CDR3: CASSSYRGAGYGYTF
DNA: TGTGCCAGCAGCTCATACAGGGGCGCTGGCTATGGCTACACCTTC

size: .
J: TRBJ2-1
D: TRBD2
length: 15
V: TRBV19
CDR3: CASKREGPAYNEQFF
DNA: TGTGCCAGTAAGCGGGAGGGCCCCGCCTACAATGAGCAGTTCTTC

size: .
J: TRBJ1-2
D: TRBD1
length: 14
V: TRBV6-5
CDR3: CASSWGQGDYGYTF
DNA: TGTGCCAGCAGTTGGGGACAGGGGGATTACGGCTACACCTTC

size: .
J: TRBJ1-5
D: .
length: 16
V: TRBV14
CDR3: CASSQEGEDSNQPQHF
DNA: TGTGCCAGCAGCCAAGAAGGCGAGGATAGCAATCAGCCCCAGCATTTT

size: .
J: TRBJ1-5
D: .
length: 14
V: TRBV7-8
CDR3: CASSYLAGDQPQHF
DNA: TGTGCCAGCAGCTACCTAGCGGGAGATCAGCCCCAGCATTTT

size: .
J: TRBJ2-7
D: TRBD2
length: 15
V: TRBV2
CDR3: CASLTSGSFVSEQYF
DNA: TGTGCCAGCCTGACTAGCGGGTCTTTTGTCTCGGAGCAGTACTTC

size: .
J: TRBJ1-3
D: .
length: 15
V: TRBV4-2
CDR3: CASSQEGSSGNTIYF
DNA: TGTGCCAGCAGCCAAGAAGGGAGCTCTGGAAACACCATATATTTT

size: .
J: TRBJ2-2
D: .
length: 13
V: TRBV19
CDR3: CASRSWGDGELFF
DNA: TGTGCCAGTAGGTCGTGGGGGGATGGGGAGCTGTTTTTT

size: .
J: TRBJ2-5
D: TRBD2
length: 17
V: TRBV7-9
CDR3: CASSLELAERIQETQYF
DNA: TGTGCCAGCAGCTTAGAGCTAGCGGAAAGGATCCAAGAGACCCAGTACTTC

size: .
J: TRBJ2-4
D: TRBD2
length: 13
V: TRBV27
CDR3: CASSSSGRNIQYF
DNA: TGTGCCAGCAGTTCGAGCGGGAGAAACATTCAGTACTTC

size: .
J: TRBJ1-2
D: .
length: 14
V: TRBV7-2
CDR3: CASSLGGPPYGYTF
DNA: TGTGCCAGCAGCCTGGGGGGGCCCCCCTATGGCTACACCTTC

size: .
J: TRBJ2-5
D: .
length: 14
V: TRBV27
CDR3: CASSFVQGRETQYF
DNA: TGTGCCAGCAGTTTTGTGCAGGGGCGGGAGACCCAGTACTTC

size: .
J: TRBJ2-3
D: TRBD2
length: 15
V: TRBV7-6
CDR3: CASSLASGRSDTQYF
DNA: TGTGCCAGCAGCTTAGCTAGCGGGAGATCAGATACGCAGTATTTT

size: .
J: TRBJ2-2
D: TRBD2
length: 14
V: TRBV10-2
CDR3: CASRGTSGRGELFF
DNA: TGCGCCAGCAGAGGGACTAGCGGGCGCGGGGAGCTGTTTTTT

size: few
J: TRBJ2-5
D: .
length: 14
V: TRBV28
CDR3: CASSLGAGQETQYF
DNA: TGTGCCAGCAGTTTAGGGGCGGGGCAAGAGACCCAGTACTTC

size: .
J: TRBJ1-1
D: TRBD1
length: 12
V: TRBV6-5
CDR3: CASSTGTAIEKF
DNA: TGTGCCAGCAGTACCGGGACAGCGATAGAAAAATTT

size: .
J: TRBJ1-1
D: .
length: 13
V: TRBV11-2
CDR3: CASSSQGNTEAFF
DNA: TGTGCCAGCAGCTCTCAGGGTAACACTGAAGCTTTCTTT

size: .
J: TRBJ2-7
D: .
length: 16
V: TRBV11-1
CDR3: CASSPGRNERTYEQYF
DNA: TGTGCCAGCAGCCCCGGCCGAAATGAGAGGACCTACGAGCAGTACTTC

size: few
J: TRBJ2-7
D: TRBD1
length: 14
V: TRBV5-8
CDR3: CASSSYRGSYEQYF
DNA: TGTGCCAGCAGCTCCTACAGGGGCTCCTACGAGCAGTACTTC

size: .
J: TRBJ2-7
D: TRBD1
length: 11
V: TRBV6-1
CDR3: CASRDRQQQYF
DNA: TGTGCCAGCAGGGACAGGCAACAACAGTACTTC

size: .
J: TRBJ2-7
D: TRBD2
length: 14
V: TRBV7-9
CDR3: CASSSPSGSYEQYF
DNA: TGTGCCAGCAGCTCCCCGAGCGGGAGTTACGAGCAGTACTTC

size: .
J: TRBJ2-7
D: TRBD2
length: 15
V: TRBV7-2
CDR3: CASSLGTSGIYEQYF
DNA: TGTGCCAGCAGCTTAGGGACTAGCGGGATCTACGAGCAGTACTTC

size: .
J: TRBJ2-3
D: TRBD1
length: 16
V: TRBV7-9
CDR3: CASSQTGVRSTDTQYF
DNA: TGTGCCAGCAGTCAAACAGGGGTAAGGAGCACAGATACGCAGTATTTT

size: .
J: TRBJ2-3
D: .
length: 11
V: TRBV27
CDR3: CASSKGRGQYF
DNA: TGTGCCAGCAGTAAGGGCCGGGGGCAGTATTTT

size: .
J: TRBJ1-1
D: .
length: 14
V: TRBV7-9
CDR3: CASSLSPMNTEAFF
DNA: TGTGCCAGCAGCCTTAGCCCCATGAACACTGAAGCTTTCTTT

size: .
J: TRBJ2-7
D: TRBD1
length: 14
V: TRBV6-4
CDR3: CASSGQGSSYEQYF
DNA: TGTGCCAGCAGTGGACAGGGGAGCTCCTACGAGCAGTACTTC

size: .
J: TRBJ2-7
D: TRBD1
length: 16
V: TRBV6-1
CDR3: CASSALPGQAGYEQYF
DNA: TGTGCCAGCAGTGCCCTACCGGGACAGGCTGGCTACGAGCAGTACTTC

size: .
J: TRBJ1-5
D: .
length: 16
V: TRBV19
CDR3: CASMGEVGRNNQPQHF
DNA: TGTGCCAGTATGGGGGAGGTGGGGCGGAACAATCAGCCCCAGCATTTT

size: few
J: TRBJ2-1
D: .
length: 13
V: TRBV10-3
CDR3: CATSKRPQDEQFF
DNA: TGTGCCACCTCTAAGCGGCCCCAGGATGAGCAGTTCTTC

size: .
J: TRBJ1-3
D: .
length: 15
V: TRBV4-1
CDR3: CASSQVTGSGNTIYF
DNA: TGCGCCAGCAGCCAAGTAACGGGTTCCGGAAACACCATATATTTT

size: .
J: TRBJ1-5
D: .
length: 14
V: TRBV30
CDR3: CAWSGGEGNQPQHF
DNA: TGTGCCTGGAGTGGCGGGGAGGGCAATCAGCCCCAGCATTTT

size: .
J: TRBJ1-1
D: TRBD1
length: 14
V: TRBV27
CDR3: CASSVTGLNTEAFF
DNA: TGTGCCAGCAGTGTGACAGGGCTGAACACTGAAGCTTTCTTT

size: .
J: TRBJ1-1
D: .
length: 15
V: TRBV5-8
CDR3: CASSLESEGNPEAFF
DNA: TGTGCCAGCAGCTTGGAATCGGAGGGGAACCCTGAAGCTTTCTTT

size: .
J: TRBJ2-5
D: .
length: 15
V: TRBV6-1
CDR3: CASRFDRVGGETQYF
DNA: TGTGCCAGCCGCTTCGACAGGGTCGGGGGAGAGACCCAGTACTTC

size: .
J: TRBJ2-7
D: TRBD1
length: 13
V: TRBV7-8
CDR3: CASRSGQGYEQYF
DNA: TGTGCCAGCAGATCCGGACAGGGGTACGAGCAGTACTTC

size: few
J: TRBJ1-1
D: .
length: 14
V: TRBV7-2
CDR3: CASSFRGRNTEAFF
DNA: TGTGCCAGCAGCTTTAGGGGTCGGAACACTGAAGCTTTCTTT

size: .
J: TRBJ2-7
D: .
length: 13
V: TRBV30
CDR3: CAMEGGTGGEQYF
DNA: TGTGCAATGGAGGGGGGGACCGGGGGCGAGCAGTACTTC

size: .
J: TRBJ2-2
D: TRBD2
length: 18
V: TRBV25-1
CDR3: CASSPGTSGRSNTGELFF
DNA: TGTGCCAGCAGCCCGGGGACTAGCGGGAGGTCGAACACCGGGGAGCTGTTTTTT

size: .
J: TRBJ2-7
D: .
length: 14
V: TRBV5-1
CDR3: CASRRVPEPYEQYF
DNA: TGCGCCAGCAGGAGGGTGCCAGAGCCCTACGAGCAGTACTTC

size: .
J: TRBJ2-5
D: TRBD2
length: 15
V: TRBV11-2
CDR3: CASSLVPSGTETQYF
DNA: TGTGCCAGCAGCTTAGTTCCTAGCGGGACTGAGACCCAGTACTTC

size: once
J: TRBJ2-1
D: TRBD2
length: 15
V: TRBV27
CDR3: CASSQTSGRAREQFF
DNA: TGTGCCAGCAGTCAAACTAGCGGGAGGGCCAGGGAGCAGTTCTTC

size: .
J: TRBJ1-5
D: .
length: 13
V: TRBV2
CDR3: CASRKGGNQPQHF
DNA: TGTGCCAGCAGGAAGGGGGGGAATCAGCCCCAGCATTTT

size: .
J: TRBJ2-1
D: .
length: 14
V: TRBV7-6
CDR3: CASSPPTSTNEQFF
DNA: TGTGCCAGCAGCCCCCCGACTAGTACCAATGAGCAGTTCTTC

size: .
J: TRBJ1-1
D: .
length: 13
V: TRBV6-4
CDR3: CASSLQENTEAFF
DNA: TGTGCCAGCAGTTTACAGGAGAACACTGAAGCTTTCTTT

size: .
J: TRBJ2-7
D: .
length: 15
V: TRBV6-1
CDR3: CASSEAVGRGYEQYF
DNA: TGTGCCAGCAGTGAAGCGGTCGGCAGGGGCTACGAGCAGTACTTC

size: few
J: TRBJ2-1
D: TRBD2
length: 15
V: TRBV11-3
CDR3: CASSKPGTNYNEQFF
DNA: TGTGCCAGCAGCAAGCCCGGGACTAACTACAATGAGCAGTTCTTC